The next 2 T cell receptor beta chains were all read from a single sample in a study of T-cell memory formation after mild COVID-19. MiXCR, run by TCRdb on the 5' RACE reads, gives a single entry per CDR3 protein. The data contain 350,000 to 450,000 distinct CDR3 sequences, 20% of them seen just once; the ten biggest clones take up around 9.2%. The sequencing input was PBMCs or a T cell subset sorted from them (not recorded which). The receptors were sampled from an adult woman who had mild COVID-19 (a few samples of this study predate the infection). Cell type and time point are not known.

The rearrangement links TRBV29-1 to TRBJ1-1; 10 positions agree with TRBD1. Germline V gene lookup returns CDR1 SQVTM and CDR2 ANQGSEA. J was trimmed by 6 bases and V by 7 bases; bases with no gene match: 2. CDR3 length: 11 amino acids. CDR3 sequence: CSGQGASEAFF. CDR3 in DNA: TGCAGCGGACAGGGGGCCTCTGAAGCTTTCTTT.

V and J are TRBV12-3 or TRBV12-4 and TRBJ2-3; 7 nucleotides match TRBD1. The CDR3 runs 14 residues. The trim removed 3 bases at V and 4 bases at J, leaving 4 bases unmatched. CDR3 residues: CASSLTGWADTQYF. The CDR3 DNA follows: TGTGCCAGCAGTTTGACAGGGTGGGCAGATACGCAGTATTTT.